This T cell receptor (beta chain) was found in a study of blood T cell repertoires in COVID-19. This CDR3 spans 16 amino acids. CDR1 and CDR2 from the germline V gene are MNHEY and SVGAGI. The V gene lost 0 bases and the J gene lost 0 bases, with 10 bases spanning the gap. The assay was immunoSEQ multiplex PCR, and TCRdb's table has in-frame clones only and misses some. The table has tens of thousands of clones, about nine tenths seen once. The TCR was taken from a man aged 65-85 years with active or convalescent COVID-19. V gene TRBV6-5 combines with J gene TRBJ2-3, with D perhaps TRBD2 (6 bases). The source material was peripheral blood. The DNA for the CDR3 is TGTGCCAGCAGTTACTCGGGGGGAGCTAGCACAGATACGCAGTATTTT. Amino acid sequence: CASSYSGGASTDTQYF.